This T cell receptor beta chain was identified in a study of response to subunit inactivated influenza vaccine. TCRdb used MiXCR to reprocess the RT-PCR reads, holding one entry per CDR3 protein. The sample has under 550,000 distinct CDR3 sequences; around 7.7% are singletons. Study-wide results and caveats: The authors suggested that every seasonal influenza vaccination recruits few new T cells.

CDR1 is WSHSY, CDR2 SAAADI, per germline. The trim removed 7 bases at V and 7 bases at J, leaving 8 bases unmatched. The CDR3 length is 14 residues. This clonotype has a handful of counts. Its antigen is not identified. The TCR sequence derives from a man between 50 and 69 years old who received an inactivated influenza vaccine. This chain connects TRBV10-2 to TRBJ2-1; 9 positions agree with TRBD2. Sequencing was performed on PBMCs from blood, taken around 2 years after vaccination. CDR3 sequence (DNA): TGCGCCAGCAAGGGCGGGGGGGCCTCGAATGAGCAGTTCTTC. Translation gives CASKGGGASNEQFF.